These T cell receptor beta chains were read from a single sample in a study of shared clonotypes between healthy human individuals. The protocol was immunoSEQ multiplex PCR, while the TCRdb copy is restricted to in-frame clones and leaves out a portion. The sample carries more than 2,000,000 clones, more than 90% recorded once. The source material was naive CD4+ T cells sorted from blood. The receptors originated from a man between 18 and 35 years old in good health. The CDR3 runs from the conserved cysteine through the conserved F or W. D genes are given only for firm matches. Some rows mark clone size as missing; the rest say once, few, many or name a class of expanded clone.

d_call clone_size j_call v_call cdr3_nt cdr3_aa
- few TRBJ1-1 TRBV30 TGTGCCTGGAGGGGAGGGGTTTACGCTGAAGCTTTCTTT CAWRGGVYAEAFF
TRBD1 - TRBJ2-5 TRBV7-9 TGTGCCAGCAGCAGAGGGACAGGGGACCTGGAGACCCAGTACTTC CASSRGTGDLETQYF
- - TRBJ1-2 TRBV18 TGTGCCAGCTCACGGGCGGCTTCTAACTATGGCTACACCTTC CASSRAASNYGYTF
TRBD2 once TRBJ2-3 TRBV7-3 TGTGCCAGCAGCTTATTAGGGGAGGGTAGCACAGATACGCAGTATTTT CASSLLGEGSTDTQYF
- few TRBJ1-6 TRBV4-1 TGCGCCAGCGGCATACAGGAAAATTCACCCCTCCACTTT CASGIQENSPLHF
- once TRBJ2-7 TRBV7-9 TGTGCCAGCACCCCGGGCGGCAGAAACTACGAGCAGTACTTC CASTPGGRNYEQYF
- - TRBJ1-2 TRBV9 TGTGCCAGCAGCCCCCGTGAGGGAAACTATGGCTACACCTTC CASSPREGNYGYTF
- - TRBJ1-6 TRBV5-1 TGCGCCAGCAGTTACGACCGGGGGAATTCACCCCTCCACTTT CASSYDRGNSPLHF
- - TRBJ2-1 TRBV11-2 TGTGCCAGCAGTCATTACCAGGGGAATGAGCAGTTCTTC CASSHYQGNEQFF
- once TRBJ1-6 TRBV5-6 TGTGCCAGCAGCTTGGGCGGTAATTCACCCCTCCACTTT CASSLGGNSPLHF
- - TRBJ1-2 TRBV6-5 TGTGCCAGCAGGGACCCCGATTTAACTTTCTTC CASRDPDLTFF
TRBD1 once TRBJ2-5 TRBV6-6 TGTGCCAGCAGGGAGACAGGGGGTCAAGAGACCCAGTACTTC CASRETGGQETQYF
- - TRBJ2-1 TRBV18 TGTGCCAGCTCACCACAGCCGGGACTCATACCGAGCTACAATGAGCAGTTCTTC CASSPQPGLIPSYNEQFF
TRBD1 - TRBJ2-2 TRBV19 TGTGCCAGTAATCCGGACAGGGGCCGTGGGGGTACCGGGGAGCTGTTTTTT CASNPDRGRGGTGELFF
- - TRBJ2-1 TRBV7-3 TGTGCCAGCAGCTCCCGGGGGATATACAATGAGCAGTTCTTC CASSSRGIYNEQFF
- - TRBJ2-7 TRBV7-9 TGTGCCAGCAGCTTAGTATCTGGGTACGAGCAGTACTTC CASSLVSGYEQYF
- - TRBJ1-6 TRBV25-1 TGTGCCACCCTTGGGGGGGTCGGGTCACCCCTCCACTTT CATLGGVGSPLHF
TRBD1 - TRBJ1-5 TRBV14 TGTGCCAGCAGCCTCCCGGACAGGTTTAATCAGCCCCAGCATTTT CASSLPDRFNQPQHF
- - TRBJ2-2 TRBV4-1 TGCGCCAGCAGCCAACTTGGTCTGGCGTCCGGGGAGCTGTTTTTT CASSQLGLASGELFF
TRBD1 - TRBJ2-3 TRBV11-2 TGTGCCAGCAGCCCCCGGACAGGGACCCTTAGGGATACGCAGTATTTT CASSPRTGTLRDTQYF
- few TRBJ1-1 TRBV29-1 TGCAGCCCTACTCGGAGCACTGAAGCTTTCTTT CSPTRSTEAFF
- once TRBJ1-1 TRBV10-2 TGCGCCAGCAGGTGGGACACAAGGAACACTGAAGCTTTCTTT CASRWDTRNTEAFF
- - TRBJ1-3 TRBV19 TGTGCCAGTAGCCCGACAGTCTCTGGAAACACCATATATTTT CASSPTVSGNTIYF
- - TRBJ1-6 TRBV25-1 TGTGCCAGCACCCACGGACAGAATAATTCACCCCTCCACTTT CASTHGQNNSPLHF
- - TRBJ1-2 TRBV4-3 TGCGCCAGCAGCCAAGAATACGGGATGCGGGGCTACACCTTC CASSQEYGMRGYTF
- - TRBJ1-1 TRBV2 TGTGCCAGCAGGGCCGCGGGGATGAACACTGAAGCTTTCTTT CASRAAGMNTEAFF
- - TRBJ1-3 TRBV28 TGTGCCAGTAAAGGTCAGGGTTCAGGAAACACCATATATTTT CASKGQGSGNTIYF
- - TRBJ2-7 TRBV11-3 TGTGCCAGCAGCTCCCGGGCAGGGGACGAGCAGTACTTC CASSSRAGDEQYF
- - TRBJ2-5 TRBV7-8 TGTGCCAGCAGCCCTACTGGCGGGACCCAGTACTTC CASSPTGGTQYF
- - TRBJ2-5 TRBV10-1 TGCGCCAGCAGTGGCCAGCTACAAGAGACCCAGTACTTC CASSGQLQETQYF
TRBD1 - TRBJ1-1 TRBV6-1 TGTGCCAGCAGCCTGACAGGGCCGGGGGACACTGAAGCTTTCTTT CASSLTGPGDTEAFF
- - TRBJ2-7 TRBV10-3 TGTGCCATCAGGACCGATTTGGAGGCCGAGCAGTACTTC CAIRTDLEAEQYF
- - TRBJ1-1 TRBV7-8 TGTGCCAGCAGCTTGGAGGGCCTGAACACTGAAGCTTTCTTT CASSLEGLNTEAFF
TRBD2 - TRBJ2-1 TRBV14 TGTGCCAGCAGTCTCCTAGCGGATGAGCAGTTCTTC CASSLLADEQFF
TRBD1 - TRBJ1-4 TRBV15 TGTGCCACCAGCAGAGATATGTGGGACAGGGGGCGACTTGGGGCTGAAAAACTGTTTTTT CATSRDMWDRGRLGAEKLFF
- - TRBJ2-2 TRBV5-1 TGCGCCAGCAGCTTAGACACCGGGGAGCTGTTTTTT CASSLDTGELFF
TRBD1 - TRBJ2-3 TRBV7-9 TGTGCCAGCAGCGCGGGGACAGGGGGCCCCTCCACAGATACGCAGTATTTT CASSAGTGGPSTDTQYF